The clone carrying this T cell receptor (beta chain) appeared a single time. Its matching antigen is unknown. With a much larger clone just one base away, this may be a read error. The sample belongs to a study of T cells in Graves' hyperthyroidism and ophthalmopathy. Regarding the study as a whole: Blood samples included most of the expanded thyroid clonotypes exceeding 0.001.

TCR beta CDR3 sequences were amplified from RNA transcripts. The TCR CDR3 was amplified in a first-round RT-PCR using the HTBI primer set. MiXCR, run by TCRdb on the multiplex PCR reads, gives a single entry per CDR3 protein. The table shows approximately 590,000 distinct CDR3 sequences, with 46% occurring only once. This CDR3 spans 15 amino acids. Germline-derived CDR1 and CDR2 are SGHRS and YFSETQ. The V segment lost 4 bases and the J segment 5 bases; nucleotides outside the gene matches: 10. Graves' hyperthyroidism was deemed stable absent ophthalmopathy progression within 18 months. Hyperthyroidism, newly diagnosed and lasting under 2 months, affected patients aged 18 to 65. Researchers barred patients who had uncontrolled infection, other autoimmune disease, pregnancy or lactation.

The chain links TRBV5-1 to TRBJ2-7, with 9 positions matching TRBD2. Sequenced material: peripheral blood or thyroid tissue (not recorded which). The sequence came from a woman under 30 with Graves' hyperthyroidism. In nucleotides, the CDR3 is TGCGCCAGCAGCCCTGGCGCTAGCGGGGATCACGAGCAGTACTTC. This sequence encodes CASSPGASGDHEQYF.